This is a list of T cell receptor beta chains from one sample in a study of cytomegalovirus exposure and HLA in healthy donors. The data were produced by immunoSEQ multiplex PCR, yet TCRdb's version contains in-frame clones alone and is incomplete. The sample table sets out around 80,000 clones. Specimen: PBMCs. All receptors come from a man in his forties in good health and CMV-seronegative. The CDR3 runs from the conserved cysteine through the conserved F or W. Fields, in order: V gene, J gene, D gene, CDR3 protein, CDR3 DNA. The D gene is left open where the match is weak.

TRBV2	TRBJ2-5	-	CASSVGSFGGQETQYF	TGTGCCAGCAGTGTCGGTTCCTTCGGGGGCCAAGAGACCCAGTACTTC
TRBV30	TRBJ1-5	-	CAWGAKEPQHF	TGTGCCTGGGGGGCGAAGGAGCCCCAGCATTTT
TRBV9	TRBJ2-5	TRBD2	CASSPGTSGRAGETQYF	TGTGCCAGCAGCCCCGGGACTAGCGGGAGGGCCGGGGAGACCCAGTACTTC
TRBV5-6	TRBJ1-6	TRBD1	CASSSRRQGMSPLHF	TGTGCCAGCAGCTCTCGGCGACAGGGGATGTCACCCCTCCACTTT
TRBV6-6	TRBJ1-5	-	CASSSEGNQPQHF	TGTGCCAGCAGTTCAGAGGGCAATCAGCCCCAGCATTTT
TRBV19	TRBJ1-1	-	CASSIQVNTEAFF	TGTGCCAGTAGTATACAGGTGAACACTGAAGCTTTCTTT
TRBV16	TRBJ1-1	-	CASSQARYKVNTEAFF	TGTGCCAGCAGCCAAGCCAGGTACAAGGTGAACACTGAAGCTTTCTTT
TRBV9	TRBJ1-2	-	CASSVGGTDNYGYTF	TGTGCCAGCAGCGTTGGGGGGACCGATAACTATGGCTACACCTTC
TRBV29-1	TRBJ1-4	TRBD1	CSVAPGQVGEKLFF	TGCAGCGTTGCACCCGGACAGGTTGGTGAAAAACTGTTTTTT
TRBV2	TRBJ1-6	-	CASSDRSSYNSPLHF	TGTGCCAGCAGTGACCGGAGCTCCTATAATTCACCCCTCCACTTT
TRBV6-1	TRBJ1-5	-	CASSENRRPYSNQPQHF	TGTGCCAGCAGTGAAAACAGGAGACCCTATAGCAATCAGCCCCAGCATTTT
TRBV18	TRBJ2-7	-	CASSPLPRAYEQYF	TGTGCCAGCTCACCCCTCCCGAGGGCCTACGAGCAGTACTTC
TRBV6-5	TRBJ2-2	TRBD1	CASSRTGVIGELFF	TGTGCCAGCAGCCGGACAGGGGTTATCGGGGAGCTGTTTTTT
TRBV30	TRBJ1-1	-	CAWTPGPGDTEAFF	TGTGCCTGGACCCCTGGTCCGGGGGACACTGAAGCTTTCTTT
TRBV6-6	TRBJ1-2	-	CASSYRSHYGYTF	TGTGCCAGCAGTTACCGGAGCCACTATGGCTACACCTTC
TRBV7-8	TRBJ1-5	-	CASSPDRNQPQHF	TGTGCCAGCAGCCCCGACAGAAATCAGCCCCAGCATTTT
TRBV15	TRBJ2-1	-	CATSAQSGTYNEQFF	TGTGCCACCAGCGCCCAATCGGGAACCTACAATGAGCAGTTCTTC
TRBV11-2	TRBJ2-5	-	CASSSRWQTQGETQYF	TGTGCCAGCAGCTCAAGGTGGCAAACTCAGGGAGAGACCCAGTACTTC
TRBV29-1	TRBJ1-1	TRBD1	CSVGTARLTEAFF	TGCAGCGTCGGGACAGCAAGGCTCACTGAAGCTTTCTTT
TRBV7-2	TRBJ1-4	-	CASSPQASTNEKLFF	TGTGCCAGCAGCCCTCAGGCGTCAACTAATGAAAAACTGTTTTTT
TRBV19	TRBJ2-5	-	CASSSSGTQTQYF	TGTGCCAGTAGTTCAAGCGGGACACAGACCCAGTACTTC
TRBV7-9	TRBJ1-2	-	CASSLRRYGYTF	TGTGCCAGCAGTCTCCGGAGGTATGGCTACACCTTC
TRBV10-3	TRBJ1-1	TRBD1	CAIRNRGPGTEAFF	TGTGCCATCAGAAACAGGGGGCCGGGAACTGAAGCTTTCTTT
TRBV5-1	TRBJ1-4	TRBD1	CASSLGFSARGPNSNEKLFF	TGCGCCAGCAGCTTGGGTTTTTCGGCCAGGGGGCCGAACTCTAATGAAAAACTGTTTTTT
TRBV4-3	TRBJ2-7	TRBD2	CASSQDWNSGRFHEQYF	TGCGCCAGCAGCCAAGATTGGAATAGCGGGAGGTTCCACGAGCAGTACTTC
TRBV29-1	TRBJ2-3	TRBD1	CSVRRWTGPTDTQYF	TGCAGCGTTCGGCGGTGGACAGGGCCAACAGATACGCAGTATTTT
TRBV10-2	TRBJ2-7	-	CASSSSGYEQYF	TGCGCCAGCAGTTCTTCAGGCTACGAGCAGTACTTC
TRBV6-6	TRBJ2-4	-	CASSWGLPNRKNIQYF	TGTGCCAGCAGTTGGGGACTGCCAAACCGAAAAAACATTCAGTACTTC
TRBV6-5	TRBJ1-5	-	CASKADRNSNQPQHF	TGTGCCAGCAAGGCGGACAGAAATAGCAATCAGCCCCAGCATTTT
TRBV27	TRBJ2-2	-	CASSFSYANTGELFF	TGTGCCAGCAGTTTTTCCTACGCGAACACCGGGGAGCTGTTTTTT
TRBV6-1	TRBJ2-5	TRBD1	CAAAVNGQVQETQYF	TGTGCGGCAGCAGTGAACGGACAGGTACAAGAGACCCAGTACTTC
TRBV4-3	TRBJ2-1	-	CASSPDLGGRTQFF	TGCGCCAGCAGCCCAGACTTGGGGGGGCGGACGCAGTTCTTC
TRBV29-1	TRBJ2-1	-	CSFQFGAGGANEQFF	TGCAGCTTCCAGTTCGGAGCGGGCGGGGCAAATGAGCAGTTCTTC
TRBV27	TRBJ1-5	TRBD1	CASSPSGQGRYQPQHF	TGTGCCAGCAGTCCCTCCGGACAGGGAAGATATCAGCCCCAGCATTTT
TRBV6-1	TRBJ2-1	-	CASSGIPGNEQFF	TGTGCCAGCAGTGGCATACCGGGGAATGAGCAGTTCTTC
TRBV7-2	TRBJ2-1	TRBD2	CASSYSGLAGVNEQFF	TGTGCCAGCAGCTACTCCGGACTAGCGGGAGTCAATGAGCAGTTCTTC
TRBV11-2	TRBJ2-5	TRBD2	CASSLGSTSGGQETQYF	TGTGCCAGCAGCTTAGGCTCGACTAGCGGGGGCCAAGAGACCCAGTACTTC
TRBV2	TRBJ2-2	TRBD1	CASSPTGGAGGELFF	TGTGCCAGCAGTCCAACAGGGGGCGCGGGCGGGGAGCTGTTTTTT
TRBV27	TRBJ2-2	TRBD1	CASSWDRGLTGELFF	TGTGCCAGCAGTTGGGACAGGGGGCTCACCGGGGAGCTGTTTTTT
TRBV18	TRBJ2-7	TRBD1	CASSPTGTGDYEQYF	TGTGCCAGCTCACCAACCGGGACAGGGGACTACGAGCAGTACTTC
TRBV6-5	TRBJ1-1	-	CASSSPNRVGTEAFF	TGTGCCAGCAGTTCACCTAACAGGGTGGGCACTGAAGCTTTCTTT
TRBV7-6	TRBJ2-7	-	CASSLSGMGEQYF	TGTGCCAGCAGCCTTAGCGGAATGGGGGAGCAGTACTTC
TRBV9	TRBJ2-3	TRBD2	CASSVVGTSRHTDTQYF	TGTGCCAGCAGCGTAGTGGGGACTAGCAGACACACAGATACGCAGTATTTT
TRBV6-5	TRBJ2-7	-	CASSYSPVSYEQYF	TGTGCCAGCAGTTACTCGCCAGTGTCCTACGAGCAGTACTTC
TRBV25-1	TRBJ2-7	TRBD1	CASSESRGHIEQYF	TGTGCCAGCAGTGAAAGCAGGGGGCATATCGAGCAGTACTTC
TRBV19	TRBJ2-7	-	CASSTTGIEQYF	TGTGCCAGTAGTACCACAGGGATCGAGCAGTACTTC
TRBV27	TRBJ2-1	TRBD2	CASSSGWGSGGYNEQFF	TGTGCCAGCAGCTCCGGGTGGGGTAGCGGGGGGTACAATGAGCAGTTCTTC
TRBV6-1	TRBJ2-7	TRBD1	CASSEGQGAREQYF	TGTGCCAGCAGTGAGGGACAGGGGGCGCGGGAGCAGTACTTC
TRBV2	TRBJ1-1	-	CVSSERSGGTTEAFF	TGTGTCAGCAGTGAAAGGTCGGGGGGAACAACTGAAGCTTTCTTT
TRBV29-1	TRBJ2-3	TRBD1	CSVEALGSGGDTQYF	TGCAGCGTTGAAGCCCTAGGGTCAGGGGGAGATACGCAGTATTTT
TRBV6-1	TRBJ2-2	-	CASVSWNTGELFF	TGTGCCAGCGTCTCCTGGAACACCGGGGAGCTGTTTTTT
TRBV6-1	TRBJ2-7	-	CASSEVGQDYEQYF	TGTGCCAGCAGTGAAGTCGGTCAGGATTACGAGCAGTACTTC
TRBV7-2	TRBJ2-1	TRBD2	CASSPALAEPEYEQFF	TGTGCCAGCAGCCCAGCACTAGCGGAACCTGAATATGAGCAGTTCTTC
TRBV5-1	TRBJ2-5	TRBD2	CASSPSVGSGRAKTQYF	TGCGCCAGCAGCCCATCCGTGGGTAGCGGGAGGGCCAAGACCCAGTACTTC
TRBV29-1	TRBJ1-2	TRBD1	CSVGDRGSDGYTF	TGCAGCGTTGGGGACAGGGGGTCGGATGGCTACACCTTC